This T cell receptor (beta chain) came from a study of a mutant IDH1 vaccine in newly diagnosed glioma. Study-wide results and limits: Among patients, roughly 94% showed immune responses induced by the vaccine. Pseudoprogression apparently lacked any relation to changes in top peripheral T cell clonotypes.

Some clones are missing from TCRdb's copy, which holds only in-frame ones; the method was immunoSEQ multiplex PCR. The sample holds over 55,000 clones; about 83% are singletons and the top ten take 4.6%. Details on this clone: Its matching antigen is unknown.

Time point noted: baseline, week 1 (first vaccination visit). Treatment meaning: pre-vaccination baseline after standard-of-care therapy. Those who donated had recent WHO grade 3 or 4 IDH1-mutant, ATRX-lost astrocytomas. The specimen was peripheral blood mononuclear cells (PBMCs), collected from a glioma patient treated with radiotherapy, temozolomide or both. This sequence originates from a woman under 30 with glioma. Some clones in this sample may be carry-over from other donors' samples.

This CDR3 reads CASSYSGGKGTDTQYF. The CDR3 DNA is TGTGCCAGCAGTTACTCTGGGGGAAAGGGGACAGATACGCAGTATTTT. The chain couples TRBV6-5 to TRBJ2-3; D might be TRBD1 or TRBD2, each matching 5 bases. The germline gives CDR1 MNHEY, CDR2 SVGAGI. V lost 0 bases, J lost 3 bases, and 13 bases lay in between. The CDR3 has 16 residues.